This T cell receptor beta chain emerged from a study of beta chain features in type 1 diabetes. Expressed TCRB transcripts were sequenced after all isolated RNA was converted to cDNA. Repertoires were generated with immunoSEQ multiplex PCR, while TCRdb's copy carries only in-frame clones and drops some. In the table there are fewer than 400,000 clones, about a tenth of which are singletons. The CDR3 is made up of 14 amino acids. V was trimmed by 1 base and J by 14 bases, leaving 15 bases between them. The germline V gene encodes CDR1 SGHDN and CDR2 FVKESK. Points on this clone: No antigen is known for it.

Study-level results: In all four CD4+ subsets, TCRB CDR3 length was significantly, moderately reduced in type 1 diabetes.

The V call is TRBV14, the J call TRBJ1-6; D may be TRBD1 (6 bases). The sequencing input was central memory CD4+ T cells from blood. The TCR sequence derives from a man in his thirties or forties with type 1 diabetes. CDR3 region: CASSQGGGPGTLHF. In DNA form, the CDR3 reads TGTGCCAGCAGCCAAGGAGGGGGACCTGGCACCCTCCACTTT.